This TCR beta chain was obtained from a study of blood T cell repertoires in COVID-19 (dated by TCRdb to about 2020). Looking at the study overall: Samples covering the acute and convalescent phases of COVID-19 were provided by collaborators in the United States, Italy and Spain. Deeply sampled blood TCRbeta repertoires from subjects exposed to, actively infected with, or recovered from COVID-19 were included in the dataset. Sample metadata almost always included a de-identified subject ID, COVID-19 status, age in years and sex. HLA class I and class II types, where available, came from metadata supplied by the sample provider rather than from assay-based typing. The repertoires were released in a freely available public database intended as a resource for research on the immune response to SARS-CoV-2. The samples were drawn from two sources: the first 160 participants of the ongoing ImmuneRACE study, and 950 to 1,500 subjects contributed by 6 global collaborators. The prospective study material was composed of cDNA or gDNA derived from T cells, B-cell-depleted T cells, or PBMCs.

The full study reports these points: The quantity of clinical and demographic metadata differed by source and by participant and was supplied without curation.

Concerning this clone: Its antigen has not been determined. Base qualities are not at hand, and no much larger clone is one base apart.

From its cysteine to its phenylalanine, the CDR3 spans 15 amino acids. Only the CDR3 region is kept as DNA, spanning 45 bases read in frame from base 1. The germline V gene gives CDR1 as SGHTS and CDR2 as YDEGEE. V gives up 4 bases and J gives up 5 bases, and the segment between their germline ends measures 18 bases. Whole blood was collected in K2EDTA tubes by collaborating institutions according to the institutions' own protocols. For TCRbeta analysis, collaborator samples were shipped as frozen whole blood, as isolated PBMCs, or as DNA extracted from either sample type. The immunoSEQ Assay, a bias-controlled multiplex PCR, was used to amplify TCRbeta CDR3 regions from genomic DNA. The original methods were these. Within the assay, amplification of reference gene primers was used to estimate how many nucleated cells each sample contained. To quantify the absolute abundance of each unique TCRbeta CDR3 rearrangement, sequence reads were collapsed and filtered. For each sample, productive Simpson clonality was calculated by taking the square root of Simpson's diversity index across productive rearrangements. TCRdb limited this immuneACCESS table to in-frame rearrangements with V and J called. A share of clones is missing; checked studies link under half to unresolved V genes, and the rest is unexplained. Clone size and the V and J calls come from that table; the DNA yielded D and trimming. The sample has some 100,000 clones on record, more than 65% of them singletons. The ten largest clones represent about 12% of the sample.

This receptor was taken from a woman aged 65 to 85 with acute or convalescent COVID-19. The chain is encoded by TRBV5-8 joined to TRBJ1-1, and TRBD1 may be the D gene, going by 5 matching bases. Input material: peripheral blood. This receptor has the CDR3 CASSTGAGRRTEAFF. The DNA sequence follows: TGTGCCAGCAGCACCGGGGCGGGGAGACGAACTGAAGCTTTCTTT.